This T cell receptor (beta chain) was sequenced during a study of graft-versus-host responses after intestinal transplantation. Study-wide context: Among the recipients, transplants were multivisceral, liver-intestinal, or isolated intestinal.

The CDR3 has 15 residues. The V end was cut by 1 base, the J end by 0 bases, with 9 bases between. Germline CDR1 is SEHNR and CDR2 is FQNEAQ (reference sequence). Note on this clone: Its antigen is not identified.

The data were produced by immunoSEQ multiplex PCR, yet TCRdb's version contains in-frame clones alone and is incomplete. The sample records over 85,000 clones, about 94% being singletons. The chain recombines TRBV7-9 with TRBJ1-1; D call uncertain. The sequenced sample was unstimulated CD8+ T cells sorted from spleen or lymph node cells, obtained before intestinal transplant. This receptor was identified in a human donor who received an intestinal transplant. CDR3 loop: CASSLGRGVNTEAFF. For the CDR3, the DNA is TGTGCCAGCAGCTTAGGTCGTGGGGTGAACACTGAAGCTTTCTTT. Full variable domain (remainder filled in from reference TRBV7-9 and TRBJ1-1): DTGVSQNPRHKITKRGQNVTFRCDPISEHNRLYWYRQTLGQGPEFLTYFQNEAQLEKSRLLSDRFSAERPKGSFSTLEIQRTEQGDSAMYLCASSLGRGVNTEAFFGQGTRLTVV.